Presented here are 15 T cell receptor beta chains from one specimen sequenced in a study of blood T cell repertoires in COVID-19. Clones were read by immunoSEQ multiplex PCR, and TCRdb kept only the in-frame ones, dropping some. The table includes 28,000 or so clones, approximately 77% detected once. The material sequenced was peripheral blood. All receptors come from a human donor in a cohort sampled during active COVID-19.

A few counts support this clone. The gene calls are TRBV6-5 and TRBJ1-2; TRBD1 matches at 8 bases. Germline values: CDR1 MNHEY, CDR2 SVGAGI. With V trimmed by 6 bases and J by 8 bases, 14 bases remained unmatched. CDR3 length equals 15 residues. The CDR3 loop is CASRGTGRNIEGYTF. Here the CDR3 DNA reads TGTGCCAGCAGGGGGACAGGACGGAATATAGAGGGCTACACCTTC.

This chain uses TRBV5-5 with TRBJ2-4, with 8 bases fitting TRBD2. The junction had 14 bases not matched to a gene; V was cut back by 2 bases and J by 4 bases. The CDR3 runs to 18 residues. Looked up from germline, CDR1 is SGHKS and CDR2 is YYEKEE (reference sequence). The CDR3 DNA sequence: TGTGCCAGCAGCTTAACTCACGGGGGGGTCGTCGGAAAAAACATTCAGTACTTC. Translated, it gives CASSLTHGGVVGKNIQYF.

V gene TRBV15 combines with J gene TRBJ2-2; tentatively, D is TRBD2 (5 bases). Looked up from germline, CDR1 is LNHNV and CDR2 is YYDKDF (reference sequence). The CDR3 extends over 14 amino acids. The ends were cut back, 5 bases at V and 5 bases at J, with 12 bases in the middle. DNA of the CDR3: TGTGCCACCAGCCTAGAGGGAGTTACCGGGGAGCTGTTTTTT. Protein: CATSLEGVTGELFF.

CDR3 DNA: TGTGCCAGCAGCTTGCCCGGGACAAGCTATTCACCCCTCCACTTT. Translated: CASSLPGTSYSPLHF. The V call is TRBV5-6, the J call TRBJ1-6; D is perhaps TRBD1 (6 bases). The length of the CDR3 is 15 residues. V gave up 1 base and J gave up 8 bases, with 13 bases separating them. Germline assignment: CDR1 SGHDT and CDR2 YYEEEE.

The V and J genes are TRBV14 and TRBJ2-3; TRBD1 matches 7 bases. This CDR3 spans 15 amino acids. V lost 4 bases to trimming and J lost 0 bases; unmatched junction nucleotides: 4. Germline V gene lookup returns CDR1 SGHDN and CDR2 FVKESK. The CDR3 nucleotides are TGTGCCAGCAGCCTCACAGGGGCCAGCACAGATACGCAGTATTTT. Its protein product is CASSLTGASTDTQYF.

Only one count was recorded for this clone. The chain has TRBV7-2 and TRBJ2-2, with no clear D. Germline V gene sequence: CDR1 SGHTA, CDR2 FQGNSA. The CDR3 consists of 15 residues. Trimming took 0 bases from V and 8 from J, leaving 13 bases between them. DNA of the CDR3: TGTGCCAGCAGCTTAGCGCCCGAAGGCGGTGGGGAGCTGTTTTTT. It encodes CASSLAPEGGGELFF.

The J gene is TRBJ1-2, the V gene TRBV12-2; the listed D gene, TRBD1, was not tested against the DNA. TRBV12-2 is flagged as a pseudogene. The CDR3 has 15 amino acids. The CDR3 coding sequence is TGTGCAAGTCGCGAGGAACTACAGGGGGACGATGGCTACACCTTC. Translating gives CASREELQGDDGYTF.

This clone has a handful of counts. In nucleotides, the CDR3 is TGTGCCAGCAGCCCTTCAGGCAATCAGCCCCAGCATTTT. It codes for CASSPSGNQPQHF. The chain couples TRBV7-9 to TRBJ1-5; D gene uncertain. The V gene lost 5 bases and the J gene lost 2 bases, with 7 bases spanning the gap. CDR1 is SEHNR, CDR2 FQNEAQ, per germline (reference sequence). The CDR3 is 13 residues long.

This chain joins TRBV21-1 and TRBJ2-7; the table names TRBD1, a call not compared with the DNA. TRBV21-1 is an annotated pseudogene. The CDR3 extends over 14 amino acids. In DNA form, the CDR3 reads TGTGCCAGCAGCGGCCGGACAGGGCTCGGGGAGCAGTACTTC. The encoded protein is CASSGRTGLGEQYF.

The chain is built from TRBV27 and TRBJ2-3; possibly TRBD1 for D (5 bases). Deletions cut 7 bases from V and 2 bases from J, with 19 bases between. Looked up from germline, CDR1 is MNHEY and CDR2 is SMNVEV (reference sequence). The CDR3 sequence is 16 residues long. CDR3 coding DNA: TGTGCCAGCACCACGCTGACCGCAGGGTACACAGATACGCAGTATTTT. Translated, it gives CASTTLTAGYTDTQYF.

The V call is TRBV27, the J call TRBJ1-3, with 8 bases identical to TRBD1. Germline CDR1 reads MNHEY; CDR2 reads SMNVEV (reference sequence). The trim removed 4 bases at V and 6 bases at J, leaving 5 bases unmatched. CDR3 length equals 14 residues. CDR3: CASSSGQGINTIYF. In DNA form, the CDR3 reads TGTGCCAGCAGTTCCGGACAGGGAATAAACACCATATATTTT.

This clone is categorized as medium-sized. This sequence joins TRBV10-3 and TRBJ2-1, with D perhaps TRBD2 (7 bases). The CDR3 loop spans 14 amino acids. Trimming took 10 bases from V and 5 from J, leaving 18 bases between them. Germline lookup yields CDR1 ENHRY and CDR2 SYGVKD. CDR3 amino acids: CATGGPTSDNEQFF. CDR3 in DNA: TGTGCCACCGGGGGGCCCACCAGCGACAATGAGCAGTTCTTC.

The chain recombines TRBV28 with TRBJ2-1, with TRBD2 matching over 11 bases. V was clipped by 2 bases and J by 10 bases; unmatched bases: 13. Germline CDR1 MDHEN, CDR2 SYDVKM. The CDR3 is made up of 17 amino acids. CDR3 DNA sequence: TGTGCCAGCAGTTTACTCCTAGCGGGAGGAGGGGGTAGGGAGCAGTTCTTC. As protein: CASSLLLAGGGGREQFF.

This chain joins TRBV5-1 and TRBJ2-7, with TRBD1 identical over 9 bases. The CDR3 runs to 14 residues. V gave up 4 bases and J gave up 3 bases; unmatched junction bases: 5. CDR1 SGHRS and CDR2 YFSETQ come from the germline V gene. The CDR3 nucleotides are TGCGCCAGCAGCCCCCGACAGGGGGACTACGAGCAGTACTTC. It specifies CASSPRQGDYEQYF.

The V and J genes are TRBV6-2 or TRBV6-3 and TRBJ2-3, with 10 bases lining up with TRBD1. The trim removed 4 bases at V and 6 bases at J, leaving 13 bases unmatched. Germline CDR1 MNHEY, CDR2 SVGEGT. The CDR3 is 17 residues long. The CDR3 DNA follows: TGTGCCAGCAGTTTCCGGCTCCCGGGACAGGGGCGGGATACGCAGTATTTT. Translated, it gives CASSFRLPGQGRDTQYF.